The T cell receptor beta chain under discussion was sequenced for a study of blood T cell repertoires in COVID-19. Overall study: COVID-19 samples collected from the United States, Italy and Spain covered acute and convalescent phases.

This clone was observed once. Only in-frame clones appear in the TCRdb table, and some are missing; sequencing was by immunoSEQ multiplex PCR. This repertoire shows roughly 73,000 clones, 82% found once; its top ten account for about 1.9%. Trimming stripped 6 bases from V and 1 base from J, with 9 bases between. Germline V gene lookup returns CDR1 SGHAT and CDR2 FQNNGV. CDR3 length: 14 amino acids. The rearrangement joins TRBV11-2 to TRBJ2-2; tentative D call: TRBD2 (5 bases). The sequence was obtained from a woman aged 55-70 years with acute or convalescent COVID-19. The material sequenced was peripheral blood. The CDR3 DNA sequence: TGTGCCAGCAGGCCACTAGGGAACACCGGGGAGCTGTTTTTT. Its translation: CASRPLGNTGELFF. Full variable domain (outside the CDR3, taken from reference TRBV11-2 and TRBJ2-2): EAGVAQSPRYKIIEKRQSVAFWCNPISGHATLYWYQQILGQGPKLLIQFQNNGVVDDSQLPKDRFSAERLKGVDSTLKIQPAKLEDSAVYLCASRPLGNTGELFFGEGSRLTVL.